These 17 T cell receptor beta chains share one sample of origin, sequenced in a study of T cell responses to AZD1222 COVID-19 vaccine. Generated by immunoSEQ multiplex PCR, the TCRdb table keeps only in-frame clones and is missing some. The table lists about 170,000 clones, just over 90% of them singletons. This sample comprised peripheral blood, obtained on day 0 of AZD1222 vaccination. All receptors come from an adult in good health.

The gene calls are TRBV3-1 (or the pseudogene TRBV3-2) and TRBJ1-2; D possibly corresponds to TRBD1 (5 bases). V lost 4 bases and J 7 bases, leaving 16 bases between the germline ends. This CDR3 has 14 amino acids. Per the germline V gene, CDR1 is LGHDT and CDR2 is YNNKEL (reference sequence). CDR3 nucleotides: TGTGCCAGCAGCCGGGCAGGGAAGGAGGGTGGCTACACCTTC. Translated: CASSRAGKEGGYTF.

V gene TRBV5-6 combines with J gene TRBJ2-7, with 9 nucleotides matching TRBD1. Per germline, CDR1 SGHDT and CDR2 YYEEEE. This CDR3 has 13 amino acids. Germline trimming cut 4 bases from V and 4 bases from J; bases unmatched to any gene: 3. CDR3 loop: CASSPDRGYEQYF. CDR3 DNA: TGTGCCAGCAGCCCGGACAGGGGATACGAGCAGTACTTC. The entire variable domain, with the rest obtained from reference TRBV5-6 and TRBJ2-7, is as follows: DAGVTQSPTHLIKTRGQQVTLRCSPKSGHDTVSWYQQALGQGPQFIFQYYEEEERQRGNFPDRFSGHQFPNYSSELNVNALLLGDSALYLCASSPDRGYEQYFGPGTRLTVT.

The chain uses TRBV3-1 (or the pseudogene TRBV3-2) and TRBJ2-7; 7 nucleotides line up with TRBD1. The germline CDR1 and CDR2 sequences are LGHDT and YNNKEL (reference sequence). CDR3 length: 16 amino acids. V shed 0 bases and J 5 bases; nucleotides not matched to a gene: 10. The CDR3 loop is CASSQDLAGRGNEQYF. CDR3 nucleotides: TGTGCCAGCAGCCAAGATCTCGCAGGCAGGGGGAACGAGCAGTACTTC.

The chain is built from TRBV6-5 and TRBJ1-5; unclear D gene. Germline V gene sequence: CDR1 MNHEY, CDR2 SVGAGI. Trimming stripped 0 bases from V and 1 base from J, with 7 bases between. The CDR3 contains 15 residues. For the CDR3, the DNA is TGTGCCAGCAGTTACTCGTTAGTGAGCAATCAGCCCCAGCATTTT. Translated, it gives CASSYSLVSNQPQHF.

The gene calls are TRBV29-1 and TRBJ1-3; no clear D gene. V was pared by 6 bases and J by 0 bases, with 9 bases between. Germline V gene data show CDR1 as SQVTM and CDR2 as ANQGSEA. The CDR3 is 13 residues long. CDR3 protein: CSVSSNSGNTIYF. The CDR3 DNA follows: TGCAGCGTATCTTCAAACTCTGGAAACACCATATATTTT.

The rearrangement joins TRBV5-8 to TRBJ2-3, with D perhaps matching TRBD2 (5 bases). Germline loops: CDR1 SGHTS, CDR2 YDEGEE. This CDR3 has 19 residues. Trimming stripped 0 bases from V and 0 bases from J, with 20 bases between. In DNA, the CDR3 is TGTGCCAGCAGCTTGGGTAGGCGGGTTGTTGCCGCTAGCACAGATACGCAGTATTTT. Translated: CASSLGRRVVAASTDTQYF.

J is TRBJ1-3 and V is TRBV6-1; D gene unclear. The V gene lost 1 base and the J gene lost 2 bases, with 9 bases spanning the gap. Germline assignment: CDR1 MNHNS and CDR2 SASEGT. The CDR3 totals 15 residues. The CDR3 loop reads CASSEGVITGNTIYF. Written as DNA, the CDR3 is TGTGCCAGCAGTGAAGGCGTCATTACTGGAAACACCATATATTTT.

This chain connects TRBV6-4 to TRBJ2-3, with 8 bases that match TRBD2. Germline trimming cut 6 bases from V and 3 bases from J; bases unmatched to any gene: 5. The CDR3 runs 14 residues. The germline V gene has CDR1 MRHNA and CDR2 SNTAGT. The chain's CDR3 is CASRTAGDTDTQYF. CDR3 coding DNA: TGTGCCAGCAGGACAGCGGGGGATACAGATACGCAGTATTTT.

The chain combines TRBV11-2 with TRBJ1-2; D is perhaps TRBD1 (6 bases). V was cut by 1 base and J by 2 bases, with 11 bases left in between. This CDR3 has 15 residues. Germline CDR1 reads SGHAT; CDR2 reads FQNNGV. The CDR3 DNA reads as TGTGCCAGCAGCTTAGTAAGGGGGGTCAACTATGGCTACACCTTC. Amino acid sequence: CASSLVRGVNYGYTF.

This chain uses TRBV11-1 with TRBJ1-5; no reliable D call. The V end lost 0 bases, the J end lost 5 bases, and 5 bases lay between the germline ends. The germline gives CDR1 SGHAT, CDR2 FQDESV (reference sequence). This CDR3 is built from 13 residues. The CDR3 loop is CASSLALDQPQHF. In DNA, the CDR3 is TGTGCCAGCAGCTTAGCTCTTGATCAGCCCCAGCATTTT.

This clone was seen a few times. The chain joins TRBV6-4 to TRBJ2-1; TRBD1 might be the D (6 bases). Per germline, CDR1 MRHNA and CDR2 SNTAGT. The CDR3 is made up of 15 amino acids. Trimming pared 0 bases from V and 7 bases from J, leaving 13 bases between. Written as DNA, the CDR3 is TGTGCCAGCAGTGACTCTATGGGGGCCGGGAATGAGCAGTTCTTC. This gives the protein CASSDSMGAGNEQFF.

The chain uses TRBV3-1 (or the pseudogene TRBV3-2) and TRBJ1-4, with D uncertain. The V gene lost 5 bases and the J gene lost 8 bases, with 12 bases spanning the gap. CDR1 and CDR2 (germline): LGHDT, YNNKEL (reference sequence). CDR3 length equals 13 residues. CDR3 sequence (DNA): TGTGCCAGCAGCTCAAGCGACGGAGAAAAACTGTTTTTT. Translating it yields CASSSSDGEKLFF.

To note about this clone: A read error may account for a junction end that differs from germline. The chain links TRBV6-2 or TRBV6-3 to TRBJ2-5; possibly TRBD2 for D (6 bases). Germline V gene sequence: CDR1 MNHEY, CDR2 SVGEGT. This CDR3 is 15 amino acids long. Written as DNA, the CDR3 is TGTGCCAGCAGTTACCCCTCGGGACTGTCTGGGGGGAATCACTTC. It codes for CASSYPSGLSGGNHF.

This chain connects TRBV12-3 or TRBV12-4 to TRBJ1-2, with unresolved D. The CDR3 has 12 residues. V lost 2 bases and J 8 bases, leaving 9 bases between the germline ends. This CDR3 is CASSLPVEGYTF. The CDR3 DNA reads as TGTGCCAGCAGTTTACCCGTGGAAGGCTACACCTTC.

This chain connects TRBV2 to TRBJ2-7, with unresolved D. The germline CDR1 and CDR2 sequences are SNHLY and FYNNEI. This CDR3 contains 13 residues. The ends were cut back, 6 bases at V and 5 bases at J, with 14 bases in the middle. CDR3 DNA sequence: TGTGCCAGCAGCCAGCTTGAAGGCCACGAGCAGTACTTC. It specifies CASSQLEGHEQYF.

J is TRBJ1-4 and V is TRBV15, with D perhaps matching TRBD1 (5 bases). The length of the CDR3 is 14 residues. Germline V gives CDR1 LNHNV, CDR2 YYDKDF (reference sequence). Deletions cut 1 base from V and 3 bases from J, with 6 bases between. The CDR3 nucleotides are TGTGCCACCAGCAGAGCCAGGGCTAATGAAAAACTGTTTTTT. This gives the protein CATSRARANEKLFF.

The genes are TRBV9 and TRBJ2-7; D unclear. The CDR3 length is 13 residues. The germline V gene has CDR1 SGDLS and CDR2 YYNGEE. The V and J ends lost 0 bases and 5 bases respectively, with 9 bases between them. The CDR3, as DNA: TGTGCCAGCAGCGTAGATGATGGAGACGAGCAGTACTTC. This encodes CASSVDDGDEQYF.